The sequence of this T cell receptor (beta chain) was determined in a study of technical replicates of blood from a few donors. Per the germline V gene, CDR1 is SEHNR and CDR2 is FQNEAQ (reference sequence). The ends were cut back, 1 base at V and 2 bases at J, with 9 bases in the middle. The CDR3 extends over 14 amino acids. The data were produced by immunoSEQ multiplex PCR, yet TCRdb's version contains in-frame clones alone and is incomplete. The sample has roughly 60,000 clones; 80% to 90% are singletons. The chain links TRBV7-9 to TRBJ2-7; tentative D call: TRBD1 (6 bases). The sample taken for sequencing was PBMCs. This sequence was found in a human donor in good health. Some clones in this sample may be carry-over from other donors' samples. CDR3 DNA: TGTGCCAGCAGCTTAGGGGGACAAACCTACGAGCAGTACTTC. This codes for CASSLGGQTYEQYF.